This T cell receptor beta chain came from a study of T cells after yellow fever vaccination (dated by TCRdb to between 2018 and 2021). For the wider study: Libraries from fractions with low cell numbers were prepared with the SMART-Seq v4 Ultra Low Input RNA kit. To follow T-cell clones before and after both primary and booster YFV17D yellow fever vaccination, bulk TCR alpha and beta repertoires underwent longitudinal sequencing. Blood samples were taken at several timepoints before and after primary and secondary immunization, and bulk PBMC replicates and cell subsets were isolated. The cohort comprised two healthy male donors, one aged 18 to 30 and one aged 30 to 40 years.

V was cut back by 0 bases and J by 3 bases, leaving a gap of 14 bases between them. The germline V gene encodes CDR1 MGHRA and CDR2 YSYEKL. The CDR3 sequence holds 17 residues, the cysteine and phenylalanine included. The retained sequence is limited to the CDR3, 51 bases, with the frame set at the first base. The treatment or condition label, read with the paper, signifies: live attenuated yellow fever vaccine strain. PBMCs were isolated from peripheral blood using a standard Ficoll-Paque protocol. Dynabeads CD4 and CD8 positive selection kits were used to isolate CD4 and CD8 T-cell fractions. TriZol was used to extract RNA from bulk PBMCs, from CD4 and CD8 fractions, and from dextramer-positive and dextramer-negative fractions. Overall study results and their limits: Compared with the primary T-cell response, the secondary T-cell response was faster but weaker, reaching its peak on day 5 rather than on day 15. Most clones expanded after primary vaccination were re-detected after the booster (almost 97% of CD4 and around nine tenths of CD8), suggesting broad memory maintenance. Because only a couple of donors were included in the study, the extent to which the findings can be generalized is limited. A small share of clonotypes occurred in both CD4 and CD8 compartments, likely arising from convergent recombination. Computational filtering was needed because FACS-sorted repertoires could contain abundant contaminating clonotypes from the bulk population.

This clonotype was picked up many times. Its antigen is still unknown. Per-base qualities were not stored, and no clone one base away is much larger. TCR cDNA was made using 5'RACE template switching, a step that added a universal primer site and unique molecular identifiers. Priming for cDNA synthesis came from both the TCR alpha and TCR beta constant segments. Library amplification used two PCR steps, and the second PCR step added sample barcodes and sequencing adapters. Libraries were sequenced on Illumina HiSeq 2500 (2x100 bp) or NovaSeq (2x150 bp). The published analysis was carried out like this. Demultiplexing of reads and collapsing into UMI consensus sequences were performed with MIGEC, and V(D)J alignment was carried out with MiXCR. Vaccine-responding clonotypes were defined with edgeR using replicate PBMC samples, requiring FDR below 0.01 and a log2 fold change above 5 up to day 15. CD4 or CD8 identity was assigned to each bulk clonotype according to whether the clonotype was present at higher abundance in the sequenced CD4 repertoire or the sequenced CD8 repertoire. Using fastp at Q25 and MiXCR, TCRdb reprocessed the public reads and kept productive beta chains. Every distinct CDR3 protein forms one entry, paired with its most common genes and DNA. V and J calls and clone size were set by TCRdb, not the authors. For this sample there are approximately 32,000 distinct CDR3 sequences; 4.4% appear just once. The ten largest clones add up to just over 45% of the sample.

The sequence came from a man aged 25 to 40 who received the YFV17D yellow fever vaccine. The sequenced sample was CD8+ T cells sorted from PBMCs, obtained 5 days after the yellow fever booster vaccination. Recombination joined TRBV4-1 with TRBJ1-4; matching of 5 bases hints at TRBD1 as the D gene. The CDR3 here reads CASSQDWDGRPNEKLFF. The DNA is TGCGCCAGCAGCCAAGATTGGGACGGCCGCCCTAATGAAAAACTGTTTTTT.